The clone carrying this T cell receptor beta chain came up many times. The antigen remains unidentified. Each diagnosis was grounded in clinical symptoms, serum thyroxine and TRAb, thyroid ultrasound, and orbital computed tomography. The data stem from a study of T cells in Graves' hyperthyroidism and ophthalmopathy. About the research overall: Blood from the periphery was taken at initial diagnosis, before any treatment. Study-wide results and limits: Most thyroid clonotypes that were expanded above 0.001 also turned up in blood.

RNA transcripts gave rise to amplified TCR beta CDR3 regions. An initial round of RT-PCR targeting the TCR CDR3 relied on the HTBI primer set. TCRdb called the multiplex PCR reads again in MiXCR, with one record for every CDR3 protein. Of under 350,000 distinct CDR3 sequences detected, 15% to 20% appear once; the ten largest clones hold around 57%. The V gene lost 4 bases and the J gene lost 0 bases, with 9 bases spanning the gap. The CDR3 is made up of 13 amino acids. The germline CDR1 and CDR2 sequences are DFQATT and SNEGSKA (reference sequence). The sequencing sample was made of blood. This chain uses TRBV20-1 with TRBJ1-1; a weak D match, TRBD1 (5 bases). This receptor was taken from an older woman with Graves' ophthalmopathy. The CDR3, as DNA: TGCAGTGCTAAGGGACCGCTGAACACTGAAGCTTTCTTT. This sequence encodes CSAKGPLNTEAFF.